The T cell receptor (beta chain) described here comes from a study of T cell repertoires in cytomegalovirus infection. Study as a whole: The authors relied on CMV epitopes, both recently identified HLA-C-restricted and well-studied HLA-B-restricted.

V lost 3 bases, J lost 6 bases, and 16 bases lay in between. Germline V CDR1 and CDR2: SGHTA, FQGNSA. CDR3 length: 15 residues. This clonotype was found many times. The antigen is undetermined. TCRdb passed the reads through MiXCR, listing each CDR3 protein once. The sample lists roughly 920,000 distinct CDR3 sequences, 30% to 40% occurring once. Sequences were derived from cultured CD8+ T cells from PBMCs, sampled from culture after CMV antigen stimulation. J is TRBJ2-3 and V is TRBV7-2; D tentatively fits TRBD1 or TRBD2 (6 bases each). This receptor was taken from a human donor in good health (CMV status not recorded). Some clones in this sample may be carry-over from other donors' samples. In DNA, the CDR3 is TGTGCCAGCAGCTTGGGGCTGAGGGGGGCCGATACGCAGTATTTT. Translated: CASSLGLRGADTQYF.